Listed here are 13 T cell receptor beta chains from one sample, sequenced in a study of beta chain features in type 1 diabetes. Expressed TCRB transcripts were sequenced because the entire RNA isolate underwent reverse transcription. Measured with immunoSEQ multiplex PCR; TCRdb has only the in-frame clones, and not every one. The sample holds about 140,000 clones, 9.7% seen once. The specimen was central memory CD4+ T cells from blood. Receptors originate from a woman between 35 and 50 years old in good health.

This clone has more than one count but fewer than ten. The gene calls are TRBV2 and TRBJ1-2, with D unresolved. The V gene's germline CDR1 is SNHLY and CDR2 FYNNEI. The CDR3 runs 13 residues. Deletions cut 4 bases from V and 3 bases from J, with 9 bases between. The CDR3 region is CASSVGEDYGYTF. CDR3 bases: TGTGCCAGCAGTGTCGGGGAGGACTATGGCTACACCTTC.

This clone was found a few times. The chain has TRBV5-1 and TRBJ2-2; tentatively, D is TRBD1 (5 bases). Germline values: CDR1 SGHRS, CDR2 YFSETQ. CDR3 length: 16 residues. The V end lost 0 bases, the J end lost 2 bases, and 11 bases lay between the germline ends. The CDR3 sequence is CASSLAGHLNTGELFF. Here the CDR3 DNA reads TGCGCCAGCAGCTTGGCTGGACATCTTAACACCGGGGAGCTGTTTTTT.

The V call is TRBV29-1, the J call TRBJ2-7; tentative D call: TRBD1 (5 bases). The CDR3 extends over 13 amino acids. The ends were cut back, 7 bases at V and 2 bases at J, with 15 bases in the middle. Germline V gene sequence: CDR1 SQVTM, CDR2 ANQGSEA. The CDR3 DNA is TGCAGCGCCGAAGACAGATATACCTACGAGCAGTACTTC. The encoded protein is CSAEDRYTYEQYF.

This clone has just a few counts. V gene TRBV7-9 combines with J gene TRBJ2-3; D possibly corresponds to TRBD2 (7 bases). CDR3 length equals 16 residues. Trimming took 4 bases from V and 3 from J, leaving 17 bases between them. In germline, CDR1 is SEHNR, CDR2 FQNEAQ (reference sequence). The CDR3 loop reads CASSSQGGGWTDTQYF. CDR3 in DNA: TGTGCCAGCAGCTCCCAAGGGGGGGGCTGGACAGATACGCAGTATTTT.

The chain links TRBV21-1 to TRBJ1-2; TRBD1 is taken as the D call from the table, unchecked against the DNA. TRBV21-1 is a documented pseudogene. The CDR3 has 14 amino acids. DNA of the CDR3: TGTGCCAGCAGCTACCGGACAGGTCCCCATGGCTACACCTTC. This sequence encodes CASSYRTGPHGYTF.

The rearrangement links TRBV5-1 to TRBJ2-7, with 7 bases that match TRBD1. J gave up 0 bases and V 0 bases, and 9 bases lay outside the gene matches. CDR3 length equals 17 residues. Germline-derived CDR1 and CDR2 are SGHRS and YFSETQ. Here the CDR3 reads CASSLAATGVPSYEQYF. CDR3 bases: TGCGCCAGCAGCTTGGCCGCTACAGGGGTCCCCTCCTACGAGCAGTACTTC.

This clone was seen only a few times. This rearrangement joins TRBV2 to TRBJ2-5; 14 bases align to TRBD2. CDR3 length: 16 amino acids. The germline CDR1 and CDR2 sequences are SNHLY and FYNNEI. The V gene end was trimmed by 7 bases and the J gene end by 5 bases; junction bases not matched to a gene: 9. CDR3 sequence reads: CASIRLAGGHGETQYF. The CDR3 nucleotides are TGTGCCAGCATTAGACTAGCGGGGGGGCACGGGGAGACCCAGTACTTC.

The chain carries TRBV5-6 and TRBJ2-5; possibly TRBD1 for D (5 bases). The CDR3 sequence is 14 residues long. V was cut by 0 bases and J by 2 bases, with 8 bases left in between. The germline CDR1 and CDR2 sequences are SGHDT and YYEEEE. CDR3 coding DNA: TGTGCCAGCAGCTTGGACAGGCGGCAAGAGACCCAGTACTTC. It is translated as CASSLDRRQETQYF.

This clone was recorded a few times. The CDR3 sequence is CAASGTGLYEQYF. CDR3 coding DNA: TGTGCCGCCTCCGGGACAGGGCTCTACGAGCAGTACTTC. The chain employs TRBV6-5 and TRBJ2-7; 9 bases are a match to TRBD1. The V and J ends lost 11 bases and 3 bases, in that order; junction bases with no gene match: 8. The CDR3 extends over 13 amino acids. The germline CDR1 and CDR2 sequences are MNHEY and SVGAGI.

This clone occurred a few times. The chain has TRBV6-5 and TRBJ1-5, with D tentatively TRBD1 (6 bases). The germline gives CDR1 MNHEY, CDR2 SVGAGI. The CDR3 consists of 13 residues. The V gene lost 0 bases and the J gene lost 14 bases, with 14 bases spanning the gap. CDR3 in amino acids: CASSYSSTGPEHF. The CDR3 region has the DNA TGTGCCAGCAGTTACTCGAGTACAGGGCCTGAGCATTTT.

This clone was picked up a small number of times. The rearrangement uses TRBV27 and TRBJ1-6; weak D call: TRBD1 (6 bases). The CDR3 sequence is 15 residues long. The germline V and J ends were trimmed by 6 bases and 5 bases, with 14 bases remaining between them. The germline V gene has CDR1 MNHEY and CDR2 SMNVEV (reference sequence). Here the CDR3 DNA reads TGTGCCAGCAGCAAAAAGGACAGCCATAATTCACCCCTCCACTTT. Protein: CASSKKDSHNSPLHF.

This sequence joins TRBV5-1 and TRBJ2-5; D call uncertain. The CDR3 contains 16 residues. In germline, CDR1 is SGHRS, CDR2 YFSETQ. V was shortened by 0 bases and J by 2 bases, with 14 bases between the two germline ends. This CDR3 is CASSLGTPTVQETQYF. The CDR3 nucleotides read TGCGCCAGCAGCTTGGGAACCCCGACTGTTCAAGAGACCCAGTACTTC.

J is TRBJ2-3 and V is TRBV7-2; the match to TRBD1 covers 8 bases. Germline V CDR1 and CDR2: SGHTA, FQGNSA. J gave up 6 bases and V 4 bases, and 6 bases lay outside the gene matches. The CDR3 contains 14 residues. CDR3 residues: CASSSGQVGDTQYF. CDR3 in DNA: TGTGCCAGCAGCTCGGGACAGGTGGGGGATACGCAGTATTTT. Full variable domain (rest looked up from reference TRBV7-2 and TRBJ2-3): GAGVSQSPSNKVTEKGKDVELRCDPISGHTALYWYRQSLGQGLEFLIYFQGNSAPDKSGLPSDRFSAERTGGSVSTLTIQRTQQEDSAVYLCASSSGQVGDTQYFGPGTRLTVL.